A selection of T cell receptor beta chains follows, all from one sample in a study of T cell responses to AZD1222 COVID-19 vaccine. Only in-frame clones appear in the TCRdb table, and some are missing; sequencing was by immunoSEQ multiplex PCR. The table records over 95,000 clones, about nine tenths of them present only once. Material: peripheral blood, obtained 28 days after the second AZD1222 dose. The receptors stem from an adult who received the AZD1222 COVID-19 vaccine. The CDR3 runs from the conserved cysteine through the conserved F or W. The D gene is left open where the match is weak. Part of the rows lack a size; the others show once, few, many or a class for expanded clones.

>-|TRBV30|TRBJ2-1|-
CAWSKSSGEQFF
TGTGCCTGGAGTAAATCTTCGGGAGAGCAGTTCTTC
>-|TRBV4-1|TRBJ2-1|-
CASSLESEQFF
TGCGCCAGCAGCTTAGAATCTGAGCAGTTCTTC
>-|TRBV3-1/TRBV3-2|TRBJ1-2|TRBD1
CASSWGDRDVRGYTF
TGTGCCAGCAGCTGGGGGGACAGGGATGTGCGTGGCTACACCTTC
>-|TRBV12-3/TRBV12-4|TRBJ2-2|-
CASSSMGTGELFF
TGTGCCAGCAGTTCCATGGGGACCGGGGAGCTGTTTTTT
>-|TRBV3-1/TRBV3-2|TRBJ2-7|TRBD2
CASSQGDGVVGLARYEQYF
TGTGCCAGCAGCCAAGGTGACGGAGTTGTGGGACTAGCGCGCTACGAGCAGTACTTC
>-|TRBV5-1|TRBJ1-6|-
CASSLGGGDQSPLHF
TGCGCCAGCAGCTTGGGTGGGGGCGACCAGTCACCCCTCCACTTT
>-|TRBV7-3|TRBJ2-5|TRBD1
CASSLIQGVGETQYF
TGTGCCAGCAGCTTAATCCAGGGGGTGGGAGAGACCCAGTACTTC
>-|TRBV18|TRBJ1-1|-
CASSPAALNTEAFF
TGTGCCAGCTCCCCCGCAGCTTTGAACACTGAAGCTTTCTTT
>-|TRBV2|TRBJ1-3|-
CASRDVLSYLGNTIYF
TGTGCCAGCAGGGACGTACTCTCTTATCTGGGAAACACCATATATTTT
>-|TRBV5-5|TRBJ2-5|-
CASSRPMGAQETQYF
TGTGCCAGCAGCCGCCCCATGGGGGCCCAAGAGACCCAGTACTTC
>-|TRBV28|TRBJ1-1|-
CASSPHQVNTEAFF
TGTGCCAGCAGTCCCCACCAGGTGAACACTGAAGCTTTCTTT
>-|TRBV7-2|TRBJ1-2|TRBD1
CASSLQGDGGYTF
TGTGCCAGCAGCTTACAGGGGGACGGTGGCTACACCTTC
>-|TRBV11-2|TRBJ2-1|TRBD2
CASSLSGAYNEQFF
TGTGCCAGCAGCTTAAGCGGGGCCTACAATGAGCAGTTCTTC
>few|TRBV7-6|TRBJ1-1|-
CASSEQELNTEAFF
TGTGCCAGCAGCGAACAGGAATTGAACACTGAAGCTTTCTTT
>-|TRBV9|TRBJ2-3|TRBD2
CASSVAIAGDADTQYF
TGTGCCAGCAGCGTAGCAATAGCGGGAGATGCAGATACGCAGTATTTT
>-|TRBV12-3/TRBV12-4|TRBJ1-2|-
CASSSDRNYGYTF
TGTGCCAGCAGCTCCGACAGGAACTATGGCTACACCTTC
>once|TRBV9|TRBJ2-7|-
CASSGHRESLEQYF
TGTGCCAGCAGCGGTCACAGGGAGAGCCTCGAGCAGTACTTC
>once|TRBV29-1|TRBJ2-5|-
CSVDGSRGSKALYQETQYF
TGCAGCGTTGATGGTTCTAGGGGAAGTAAAGCACTATACCAAGAGACCCAGTACTTC
>-|TRBV28|TRBJ2-7|TRBD2
CASSPYRTSGRAYEQYF
TGTGCCAGCAGTCCTTACAGGACTAGCGGGAGAGCCTACGAGCAGTACTTC
>-|TRBV5-1|TRBJ2-3|-
CASSSGYGPDTQYF
TGCGCCAGCAGCTCGGGCTACGGCCCAGATACGCAGTATTTT